These T cell receptor beta chains were read from a single sample in a study of blood T cell repertoires in COVID-19. Data came from immunoSEQ multiplex PCR; TCRdb stores just in-frame clones and leaves some out. The table lists nearly 55,000 clones, around 80% of them singletons. Sequencing was done on a sample of peripheral blood. These receptors originate from a human donor with active or convalescent COVID-19. The donor label of this sample is uncertain. Both conserved end residues are part of each CDR3.

length: 15; V: TRBV5-1; J: TRBJ2-3; CDR3: CASSPQGRELNTQYF
length: 15; V: TRBV5-1; J: TRBJ1-1; CDR3: CASSWAATANTEAFF
length: 16; V: TRBV5-5; J: TRBJ2-4; CDR3: CASSANRTVAKNIQYF
length: 15; V: TRBV7-3; J: TRBJ1-6; CDR3: CASSSGQGESSPLHF
length: 13; V: TRBV5-1; J: TRBJ1-2; CDR3: CASSLEGLSGYTF
length: 16; V: TRBV19; J: TRBJ1-4; CDR3: CASSIDHGTGDEKLFF
length: 15; V: TRBV10-3; J: TRBJ2-5; CDR3: CAISEQARGLETQYF
length: 17; V: TRBV24-1; J: TRBJ2-1; CDR3: CATSDPSAGGSYNEQFF
length: 17; V: TRBV7-8; J: TRBJ2-3; CDR3: CASSFLTSGRGEDTQYF
length: 15; V: TRBV5-4; J: TRBJ2-3; CDR3: CASSLGENRGDTQYF
length: 15; V: TRBV7-2; J: TRBJ1-5; CDR3: CASSPSGVSNQPQHF
length: 13; V: TRBV2; J: TRBJ1-2; CDR3: CASSPILQGRDTF
length: 14; V: TRBV3-1/TRBV3-2; J: TRBJ1-4; CDR3: CASSLSRANEKLFF
length: 15; V: TRBV19; J: TRBJ1-1; CDR3: CASRSAGGELTEAFF